The 2 T cell receptor beta chains reported below all come from one sample, sequenced in a study of blood T cell repertoires in COVID-19. Clones were read by immunoSEQ multiplex PCR, and TCRdb kept only the in-frame ones, dropping some. This table holds 140,000 to 150,000 clones, more than 70% found once. Material for sequencing was peripheral blood. The origin of the receptors is a woman between 50 and 59 years old with acute or convalescent COVID-19.

The chain uses TRBV6-6 and TRBJ2-6; the match to TRBD1 covers 9 bases. The V gene's germline CDR1 is MNHNY and CDR2 SVGAGI (reference sequence). V lost 4 bases, J lost 3 bases, and 4 bases stayed unmatched. The length of the CDR3 is 16 residues. The DNA of the CDR3 is TGTGCCAGCAGTTTACAGGGGGCAGATGGGGCCAACGTCCTGACTTTC. Its protein is CASSLQGADGANVLTF.

This chain connects TRBV4-3 to TRBJ1-1, with a weak D call TRBD1 (6 bases). Trimming removed 3 bases at V and 0 bases at J, with 11 bases between. Germline V CDR1 and CDR2: LGHNA, YSLEER. The CDR3 consists of 15 residues. In DNA, the CDR3 is TGCGCCAGCAGCCAGGGGGACACTATGAACACTGAAGCTTTCTTT. Protein product: CASSQGDTMNTEAFF.